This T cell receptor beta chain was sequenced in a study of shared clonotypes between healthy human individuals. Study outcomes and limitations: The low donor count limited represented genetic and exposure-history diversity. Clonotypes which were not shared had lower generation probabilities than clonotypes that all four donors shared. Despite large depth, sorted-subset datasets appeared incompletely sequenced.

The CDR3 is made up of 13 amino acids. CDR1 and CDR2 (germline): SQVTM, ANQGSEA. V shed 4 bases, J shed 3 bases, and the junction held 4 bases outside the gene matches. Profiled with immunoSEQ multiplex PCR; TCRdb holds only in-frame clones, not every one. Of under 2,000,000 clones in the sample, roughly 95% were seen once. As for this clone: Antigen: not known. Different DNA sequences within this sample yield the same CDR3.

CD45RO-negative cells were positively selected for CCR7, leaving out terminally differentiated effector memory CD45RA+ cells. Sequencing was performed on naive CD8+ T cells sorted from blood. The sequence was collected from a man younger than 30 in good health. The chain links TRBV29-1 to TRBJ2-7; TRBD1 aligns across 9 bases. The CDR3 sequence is CSVVETGGYEQYF. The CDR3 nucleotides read TGCAGCGTTGTGGAGACAGGGGGCTACGAGCAGTACTTC.